The rows below give T cell receptor beta chains drawn from one sample of a study of CD8 T cells in Susac syndrome. From the immunoSEQ multiplex PCR reads, TCRdb called clonotypes with MiXCR, one entry per CDR3 protein. The sample consists of about 150,000 distinct CDR3 sequences, less than 97% of them appearing once. The sequencing sample was made of CD8+ T cells from PBMCs. These receptors came from a human donor with multiple sclerosis. Each CDR3 is given with its conserved first and last residue. Each record gives: D gene, V gene, CDR3 length, J gene, CDR3 protein, CDR3 DNA. D genes are given only for firm matches.

TRBD2	TRBV12-3/TRBV12-4	16	TRBJ2-3	CASSPGRAGSTDTQYF	TGTGCCAGCAGCCCGGGACGAGCGGGGAGCACAGATACGCAGTATTTT
TRBD2	TRBV9	13	TRBJ2-7	CASSVSGGGEQYF	TGTGCCAGCAGCGTATCGGGAGGGGGCGAGCAGTACTTC
TRBD1	TRBV29-1	13	TRBJ2-1	CSERTGTYNEQFF	TGCAGCGAACGGACAGGGACCTACAATGAGCAGTTCTTC
.	TRBV6-5	15	TRBJ2-6	CASSYEDSGANVLTF	TGTGCCAGCAGTTACGAAGATTCTGGGGCCAACGTCCTGACTTTC
.	TRBV20-1	12	TRBJ2-6	CSAIHGANVLTF	TGCAGTGCCATTCATGGGGCCAACGTCCTGACTTTC
.	TRBV14	15	TRBJ1-1	CASSQDHRQNTEAFF	TGTGCCAGCAGCCAAGATCACAGGCAGAACACTGAAGCTTTCTTT
.	TRBV29-1	15	TRBJ1-2	CSVEDLDTGYYGYTF	TGCAGCGTTGAAGACCTCGACACAGGGTACTATGGCTACACCTTC
.	TRBV28	14	TRBJ1-5	CASSLGTNNQPQHF	TGTGCCAGCAGTTTAGGGACAAACAATCAGCCCCAGCATTTT
.	TRBV3-1	16	TRBJ2-7	CASSTGQSPDFYEQYF	TGTGCCAGCAGCACCGGACAGTCCCCCGACTTCTACGAGCAGTACTTC
.	TRBV7-9	11	TRBJ2-3	CAMGTPDTQYF	TGTGCCATGGGGACCCCAGATACGCAGTATTTT
.	TRBV9	15	TRBJ2-6	CASSATGSGANVLTF	TGTGCCAGCAGCGCCACAGGATCTGGGGCCAACGTCCTGACTTTC
.	TRBV6-6	11	TRBJ2-3	CASSTGLQEYF	TGTGCCAGCAGTACTGGACTCCAGGAGTATTTT
.	TRBV29-1	14	TRBJ1-1	CSVPNGVGSTEAFF	TGCAGCGTTCCTAATGGGGTTGGGAGCACTGAAGCTTTCTTT
.	TRBV5-6	16	TRBJ2-1	CASSLRGVNPLDEQFF	TGTGCCAGCAGCTTGAGGGGTGTTAATCCTCTGGATGAGCAGTTCTTC
.	TRBV27	14	TRBJ2-5	CASSPFGGQETQYF	TGTGCCAGCAGTCCGTTCGGCGGACAAGAGACCCAGTACTTC
.	TRBV30	15	TRBJ2-1	CAWSRVGGLYNEQFF	TGTGCCTGGAGTCGCGTCGGCGGCCTCTACAATGAGCAGTTCTTC
TRBD1	TRBV7-6	17	TRBJ2-1	CASSPHEGTAPRNEQFF	TGTGCCAGCAGCCCCCACGAGGGGACAGCTCCGAGGAATGAGCAGTTCTTC
TRBD1	TRBV23-1	14	TRBJ1-2	CASTIQGTSYGYTF	TGCGCCAGCACAATACAGGGGACCTCCTATGGCTACACCTTC
TRBD2	TRBV5-4	12	TRBJ2-4	CASGGEPNIQYF	TGTGCCAGCGGGGGGGAACCAAACATTCAGTACTTC